This TCR beta chain came from a study of PD-L1 blockade in urothelial cancer. Study details: When blood samples were assessed, the median T cell count was about 140,000.

Time point defined: pretreatment peripheral blood. Patients were living with locally advanced or metastatic urothelial carcinoma. The study collected 1 to 8 samples per patient, pretreatment and on-treatment. Unmatched junction bases numbered 7, after V lost 0 bases and J lost 6 bases. The CDR3 is 17 amino acids. Germline-derived CDR1 and CDR2 are SGHRS and YFSETQ. Clones were sequenced by immunoSEQ multiplex PCR, and TCRdb holds only the in-frame ones, with some missing. The table includes fewer than 85,000 clones, around 83% detected once. Material: PBMCs, obtained around atezolizumab (anti-PD-L1) treatment. The rearrangement joins TRBV5-1 to TRBJ2-2, with 11 nucleotides matching TRBD1. This receptor was identified in a woman aged 70-85 years with urothelial cancer. DNA for the CDR3: TGCGCCAGCAGCTTGGCGGTTTTGGGACAGGGGGCCGGGGAGCTGTTTTTT. Protein sequence: CASSLAVLGQGAGELFF.